Presented here are 30 T cell receptor beta chains from one specimen sequenced in a study of cytomegalovirus exposure and HLA in healthy donors. The PCR was carried out with 60 Vbeta primers and 13 Jbeta primers. Clones were read by immunoSEQ multiplex PCR, and TCRdb kept only the in-frame ones, dropping some. Of about 190,000 clones listed, about nine tenths are singletons. Sequenced input: PBMCs. The receptors were gathered from a boy aged 2 to 10 in good health and CMV-seronegative.

This clone was detected only once. The chain uses TRBV2 and TRBJ1-5; the match to TRBD1 covers 11 bases. Germline CDR1 reads SNHLY; CDR2 reads FYNNEI. The CDR3 has 15 amino acids. V shed 3 bases and J 7 bases; nucleotides not matched to a gene: 5. This CDR3 reads CASSEDRGPRQPQHF. CDR3 DNA: TGTGCCAGCAGTGAGGACAGGGGGCCGAGGCAGCCCCAGCATTTT.

V usage is TRBV13 and J usage is TRBJ2-3, with 7 bases lining up with TRBD2. This CDR3 is 15 amino acids long. J was trimmed by 3 bases and V by 5 bases; bases with no gene match: 8. Germline V CDR1 and CDR2: PRHDT, FYEKMQ (reference sequence). CDR3 residues: CASSLRAGVTDTQYF. The CDR3 region has the DNA TGTGCCAGCAGCCTACGGGCGGGAGTGACAGATACGCAGTATTTT.

This chain connects TRBV7-9 to TRBJ2-1, with D possibly being TRBD2 (6 bases). From germline, CDR1 is SEHNR and CDR2 FQNEAQ (reference sequence). CDR3 length: 13 residues. Deletions cut 10 bases from V and 2 bases from J, with 12 bases between. For the CDR3, the DNA is TGTGCCACCCGCGGGATCACCTACAATGAGCAGTTCTTC. As protein: CATRGITYNEQFF.

The chain recombines TRBV7-2 with TRBJ1-5; 9 bases agree with TRBD1. This CDR3 region has 15 residues. The V segment lost 3 bases and the J segment 3 bases; nucleotides outside the gene matches: 3. CDR1 SGHTA and CDR2 FQGNSA come from the germline V gene. The CDR3: CASSLTGGNNQPQHF. CDR3 nucleotides: TGTGCCAGCAGCTTGACAGGGGGGAACAATCAGCCCCAGCATTTT. The full variable domain, its missing parts supplied by reference TRBV7-2 and TRBJ1-5, is GAGVSQSPSNKVTEKGKDVELRCDPISGHTALYWYRQSLGQGLEFLIYFQGNSAPDKSGLPSDRFSAERTGGSVSTLTIQRTQQEDSAVYLCASSLTGGNNQPQHFGDGTRLSIL.

The V gene is TRBV7-6, the J gene TRBJ2-5; D is possibly TRBD2 (5 bases). Looked up from germline, CDR1 is SGHVS and CDR2 is FNYEAQ. The CDR3 is 14 residues long. Trimming removed 0 bases at V and 7 bases at J, with 12 bases between. The CDR3 nucleotides read TGTGCCAGCAGCTTAGCGTACCCGAGGGCGACCCAGTACTTC. This sequence encodes CASSLAYPRATQYF.

This clone was detected only once. The gene calls are TRBV5-6 and TRBJ2-7; 7 positions match TRBD1. Germline V gives CDR1 SGHDT, CDR2 YYEEEE. Trimming at V came to 6 bases and at J to 7 bases, leaving 13 bases not matched to a gene. The CDR3 covers 14 residues. The CDR3 here is CASNRDSDLREQYF. The CDR3 nucleotides are TGTGCCAGCAACCGGGACAGTGACCTACGAGAGCAGTACTTC.

The chain uses TRBV30 and TRBJ2-5, with D perhaps matching TRBD2 (5 bases). Trimming stripped 3 bases from V and 8 bases from J, with 10 bases between. The CDR3 runs 11 residues. CDR1 and CDR2 (germline): GTSNPN, SVGIG (reference sequence). The CDR3 reads CAWRLGRTQYF. The CDR3 DNA reads as TGTGCCTGGAGGTTAGGGAGAACCCAGTACTTC.

The gene calls are TRBV4-1 and TRBJ2-2; TRBD1 matches 8 bases. The CDR3 extends over 18 amino acids. The junction had 10 bases not matched to a gene; V was cut back by 4 bases and J by 0 bases. The V gene's germline CDR1 is MGHRA and CDR2 YSYEKL. The CDR3 reads CASSRTRDRRTNTGELFF. The DNA for the CDR3 is TGCGCCAGCAGCCGAACCCGGGACAGGAGAACGAACACCGGGGAGCTGTTTTTT.

V and J are TRBV5-1 and TRBJ1-2; 8 bases match TRBD1. Looked up from germline, CDR1 is SGHRS and CDR2 is YFSETQ. V shed 1 base and J 6 bases; nucleotides not matched to a gene: 5. There are 14 residues in the CDR3. CDR3 in DNA: TGCGCCAGCAGCTTGTCATCAGGGGGCAATGGCTACACCTTC. Amino acids: CASSLSSGGNGYTF.

The chain joins TRBV4-1 to TRBJ1-4; a weak D match, TRBD1 (5 bases). The germline V and J ends were trimmed by 3 bases and 8 bases, with 19 bases remaining between them. CDR1 and CDR2 (germline): MGHRA, YSYEKL. CDR3 size: 16 residues. CDR3 region: CASSQGRGTGWEKLFF. The CDR3 nucleotides are TGCGCCAGCAGCCAGGGGAGGGGTACGGGTTGGGAAAAACTGTTTTTT.

The genes are TRBV29-1 and TRBJ1-2; D is uncertain. Trimming pared 0 bases from V and 3 bases from J, leaving 5 bases between. The CDR3 sequence is 12 residues long. Germline CDR1 is SQVTM and CDR2 is ANQGSEA. CDR3 DNA: TGCAGCGTTGAAGAGAGAGACTATGGCTACACCTTC. It specifies CSVEERDYGYTF.

This rearrangement joins TRBV5-6 to TRBJ1-2, with D maybe TRBD1 (6 bases). Trimming removed 1 base from V and 7 bases from J, with 17 bases in between. Germline lookup yields CDR1 SGHDT and CDR2 YYEEEE. The CDR3 consists of 15 residues. The CDR3 here is CASSLTFGTQGGYTF. CDR3 bases: TGTGCCAGCAGCTTGACCTTTGGGACACAGGGTGGCTACACCTTC.

The genes are TRBV10-3 and TRBJ2-5; tentatively, D is TRBD1 (6 bases). The CDR3 has 13 amino acids. The V gene lost 3 bases and the J gene lost 13 bases, with 18 bases spanning the gap. In germline, CDR1 is ENHRY, CDR2 SYGVKD. CDR3 nucleotides: TGTGCCATCAGTGACTTAACGAAGGGGGTTCGGTACTTC. Translation gives CAISDLTKGVRYF.

The chain carries TRBV29-1 and TRBJ2-7; the D gene is possibly TRBD1 (6 bases). Germline values: CDR1 SQVTM, CDR2 ANQGSEA. V was trimmed by 7 bases and J by 0 bases, leaving 16 bases between them. The CDR3 extends over 14 amino acids. The CDR3 DNA reads as TGCAGCGCCTCTGACCGAGGGGGCTCCTACGAGCAGTACTTC. Translating it yields CSASDRGGSYEQYF.

The chain employs TRBV19 and TRBJ2-7; 8 bases fit TRBD2. The CDR3 covers 16 residues. Germline loops: CDR1 LNHDA, CDR2 SQIVND (reference sequence). V was clipped by 7 bases and J by 3 bases; unmatched bases: 14. The CDR3 nucleotides read TGTGCCAGTAAAAGGTCGGGGGGGAGCAGGAGCTACGAGCAGTACTTC. Protein product: CASKRSGGSRSYEQYF. Variable domain in full (rest from reference TRBV19 and TRBJ2-7): DGGITQSPKYLFRKEGQNVTLSCEQNLNHDAMYWYRQDPGQGLRLIYYSQIVNDFQKGDIAEGYSVSREKKESFPLTVTSAQKNPTAFYLCASKRSGGSRSYEQYFGPGTRLTVT.

The chain combines TRBV15 with TRBJ1-2, with D possibly matching TRBD1 (6 bases). CDR1 LNHNV and CDR2 YYDKDF come from the germline V gene (reference sequence). This CDR3 is 14 amino acids long. Trimming stripped 0 bases from V and 3 bases from J, with 8 bases between. CDR3: CATSREWTDYGYTF. The CDR3, as DNA: TGTGCCACCAGCAGAGAATGGACAGACTATGGCTACACCTTC.

This clone has a single count. This chain uses TRBV10-3 with TRBJ2-1, with TRBD2 matching over 16 bases. CDR3 length: 18 residues. V shed 7 bases and J 8 bases; nucleotides not matched to a gene: 14. The germline gives CDR1 ENHRY, CDR2 SYGVKD. CDR3 protein: CAINSPPGLAGGPYEQFF. CDR3 sequence (DNA): TGTGCCATCAACTCCCCGCCGGGACTAGCGGGAGGGCCTTATGAGCAGTTCTTC.

The rearrangement links TRBV7-9 to TRBJ1-2; D gene unclear. The length of the CDR3 is 13 residues. The germline V gene encodes CDR1 SEHNR and CDR2 FQNEAQ (reference sequence). Trimming cost V 6 bases and J 9 bases, with 17 bases left between them. CDR3 region: CASRTGSLESYTF. The CDR3 region has the DNA TGTGCCAGCAGAACCGGGTCGTTAGAAAGCTACACCTTC.

The chain combines TRBV19 with TRBJ2-1; TRBD2 agrees at 11 bases. The CDR3 is made up of 14 amino acids. J was trimmed by 8 bases and V by 5 bases; bases with no gene match: 5. Germline CDR1 is LNHDA and CDR2 is SQIVND (reference sequence). The CDR3 coding sequence is TGTGCCAGTAGTGCACTAGCGGGAGTAGATGAGCAGTTCTTC. This sequence encodes CASSALAGVDEQFF.

V usage is TRBV5-4 and J usage is TRBJ2-7; 8 bases align to TRBD2. The V gene's germline CDR1 is SGHNT and CDR2 YYREEE (reference sequence). The CDR3 runs 14 residues. V gave up 4 bases and J gave up 5 bases; unmatched junction bases: 8. The CDR3 here is CASSTRPGRDEQYF. CDR3 coding DNA: TGTGCCAGCAGCACTAGACCCGGGAGGGACGAGCAGTACTTC.

The chain links TRBV14 to TRBJ1-1; 11 bases map to TRBD1. The CDR3 has 12 residues. V lost 10 bases to trimming and J lost 7 bases; unmatched junction nucleotides: 5. From germline, CDR1 is SGHDN and CDR2 FVKESK. CDR3 bases: TGTGCCATCCCGGGACAGGGGGATGAAGCTTTCTTT. Residues: CAIPGQGDEAFF.

The chain employs TRBV27 and TRBJ2-7, with D tentatively TRBD1 (5 bases). With 2 bases removed from V and 1 base from J, the gap between germline ends came to 12 bases. Germline lookup yields CDR1 MNHEY and CDR2 SMNVEV (reference sequence). The CDR3 length is 15 residues. DNA of the CDR3: TGTGCCAGCAGTTTACGGTGGGGCAATTCCTACGAGCAGTACTTC. It codes for CASSLRWGNSYEQYF.

The V and J genes are TRBV28 and TRBJ2-7; maybe TRBD1 (5 bases). Trimming cost V 3 bases and J 2 bases, with 8 bases left between them. Germline-derived CDR1 and CDR2 are MDHEN and SYDVKM. The CDR3 length is 13 residues. The CDR3 DNA reads as TGTGCCAGCAGTTTGACAGATACCTACGAGCAGTACTTC. As protein: CASSLTDTYEQYF.

The table lists this clone with a count of one. DNA for the CDR3: TGTGCCAGCAGCTCCCCGGGCACAGATACGCAGTATTTT. This translates into CASSSPGTDTQYF. The genes are TRBV7-3 and TRBJ2-3, with D unresolved. The CDR3 consists of 13 residues. Looked up from germline, CDR1 is SGHTA and CDR2 is FQGTGA. Trimming cost V 4 bases and J 1 base, with 6 bases left between them.

The chain uses TRBV6-1 and TRBJ1-5, with TRBD1 matching over 7 bases. This CDR3 has 16 amino acids. The junction had 9 bases not matched to a gene; V was cut back by 4 bases and J by 3 bases. Germline loops: CDR1 MNHNS, CDR2 SASEGT. The CDR3 loop is CASSARRTGPNQPQHF. CDR3 in DNA: TGTGCCAGCAGTGCCCGTCGGACAGGACCCAATCAGCCCCAGCATTTT.

The table lists this clone with a few counts. The chain has TRBV28 and TRBJ2-5; 15 bases match TRBD2. The CDR3 has 16 residues. Germline CDR1 MDHEN, CDR2 SYDVKM. V trimming: 5 bases; J trimming: 2 bases; junction bases outside the gene matches: 3. CDR3 loop: CASSPGLAGGQETQYF. CDR3 nucleotides: TGTGCCAGCAGTCCTGGACTAGCGGGGGGGCAAGAGACCCAGTACTTC.

The chain links TRBV28 to TRBJ1-5, with D perhaps TRBD1 (5 bases). The V gene lost 4 bases and the J gene lost 4 bases, with 17 bases spanning the gap. The germline CDR1 and CDR2 sequences are MDHEN and SYDVKM. The CDR3 runs 16 residues. CDR3 loop: CASSSPYRGSNQPQHF. Here the CDR3 DNA reads TGTGCCAGCAGTTCCCCTTATAGGGGTTCTAATCAGCCCCAGCATTTT.

This rearrangement joins TRBV27 to TRBJ1-4, with TRBD1 as a possible D gene (6 bases). Germline lookup yields CDR1 MNHEY and CDR2 SMNVEV (reference sequence). The V and J ends lost 5 bases and 8 bases respectively, with 12 bases between them. This CDR3 is built from 13 residues. This chain's CDR3 is CASSRLQGEKLFF. The CDR3 DNA reads as TGTGCCAGCAGTCGTCTACAGGGCGAAAAACTGTTTTTT. The whole variable domain, remainder taken from reference TRBV27 and TRBJ1-4, is EAQVTQNPRYLITVTGKKLTVTCSQNMNHEYMSWYRQDPGLGLRQIYYSMNVEVTDKGDVPEGYKVSRKEKRNFPLILESPSPNQTSLYFCASSRLQGEKLFFGSGTQLSVL.

This chain joins TRBV28 and TRBJ2-7; 7 bases fit TRBD1. The CDR3 totals 13 residues. Per the germline V gene, CDR1 is MDHEN and CDR2 is SYDVKM. Trimming took 6 bases from V and 2 from J; bases not matched to a gene: 4. The CDR3 region has the DNA TGTGCCAGCAGACCCCAGGGGGCCTACGAGCAGTACTTC. Translation: CASRPQGAYEQYF.

V usage is TRBV13 and J usage is TRBJ2-1, with no clear D. Trimming removed 2 bases at V and 1 base at J, with 6 bases between. The CDR3 totals 14 residues. Germline V CDR1 and CDR2: PRHDT, FYEKMQ (reference sequence). Here the CDR3 reads CASSLQASYNEQFF. CDR3 sequence (DNA): TGTGCCAGCAGCTTACAGGCTTCCTACAATGAGCAGTTCTTC.